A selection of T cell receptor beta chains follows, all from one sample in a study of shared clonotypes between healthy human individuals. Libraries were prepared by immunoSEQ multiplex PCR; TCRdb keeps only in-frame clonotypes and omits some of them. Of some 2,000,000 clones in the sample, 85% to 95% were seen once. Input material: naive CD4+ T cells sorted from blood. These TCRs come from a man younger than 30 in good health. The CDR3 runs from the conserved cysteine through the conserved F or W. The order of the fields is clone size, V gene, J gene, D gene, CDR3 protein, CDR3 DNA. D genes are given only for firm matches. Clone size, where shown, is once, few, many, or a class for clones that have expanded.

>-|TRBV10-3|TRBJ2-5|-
CAISESDVETQYF
TGTGCCATCAGTGAATCGGATGTGGAGACCCAGTACTTC
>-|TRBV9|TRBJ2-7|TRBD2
CASSLNSGMAYEQYF
TGTGCCAGCAGTCTTAATAGCGGGATGGCCTACGAGCAGTACTTC
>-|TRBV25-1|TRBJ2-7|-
CASSELEGTRQYF
TGTGCCAGCAGTGAATTGGAAGGGACAAGACAGTACTTC
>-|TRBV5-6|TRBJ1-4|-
CASSFRAIGVGTNEKLFF
TGTGCCAGCAGCTTTAGGGCCATAGGGGTTGGAACTAATGAAAAACTGTTTTTT
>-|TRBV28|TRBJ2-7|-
CASSPSGQPYEQYF
TGTGCCAGCAGTCCCTCGGGGCAGCCCTACGAGCAGTACTTC
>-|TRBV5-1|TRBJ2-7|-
CASSPGVGPYEQYF
TGCGCCAGCAGTCCCGGGGTGGGGCCCTACGAGCAGTACTTC
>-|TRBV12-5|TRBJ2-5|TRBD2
CASGLSPHKTTSGVPGDGETQYF
TGTGCTAGTGGTTTGTCCCCCCACAAAACGACTAGCGGGGTACCGGGGGATGGAGAGACCCAGTACTTC
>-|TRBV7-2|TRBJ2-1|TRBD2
CASSPTRLAGDNEQFF
TGTGCCAGCAGCCCCACCCGGCTAGCGGGAGACAATGAGCAGTTCTTC
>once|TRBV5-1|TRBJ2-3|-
CASTDGLAGLTDTQYF
TGCGCCAGCACGGATGGCCTGGCGGGCCTAACAGATACGCAGTATTTT
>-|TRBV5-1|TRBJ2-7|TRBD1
CASSLAGQESYEQYF
TGCGCCAGCAGCTTGGCCGGACAGGAGTCCTACGAGCAGTACTTC
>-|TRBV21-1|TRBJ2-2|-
CASSIRTRSPTGELFF
TGTGCCAGCAGTATACGGACACGCTCTCCCACCGGGGAGCTGTTTTTT
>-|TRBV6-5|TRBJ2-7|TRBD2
CASSSAGTSIYEQYF
TGTGCCAGCAGTTCAGCCGGGACTAGTATCTACGAGCAGTACTTC
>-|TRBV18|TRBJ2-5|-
CASSPIQLGTQYF
TGTGCCAGCTCACCAATTCAGTTGGGGACCCAGTACTTC
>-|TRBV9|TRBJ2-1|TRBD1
CASSATGQTYNEQFF
TGTGCCAGCAGCGCGACGGGACAGACATACAATGAGCAGTTCTTC
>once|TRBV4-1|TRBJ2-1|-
CASSQDSGTKNEQFF
TGCGCCAGCAGCCAGGATTCCGGGACCAAGAATGAGCAGTTCTTC
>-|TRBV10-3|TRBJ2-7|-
CASTPQGGFDEQYF
TGTGCCAGCACTCCGCAGGGGGGCTTCGACGAGCAGTACTTC
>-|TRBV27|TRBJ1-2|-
CASSLSPGLVGDYGYTF
TGTGCCAGCAGTTTGTCTCCGGGTCTGGTGGGGGACTATGGCTACACCTTC
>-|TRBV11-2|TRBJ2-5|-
CASSPGIQETQYF
TGTGCCAGCAGTCCGGGAATCCAAGAGACCCAGTACTTC
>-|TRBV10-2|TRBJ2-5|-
CASSESGGTQYF
TGCGCCAGCAGTGAGTCGGGCGGGACCCAGTACTTC
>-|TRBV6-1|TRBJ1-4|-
CASSEQEGTNEKLFF
TGTGCCAGCAGTGAACAGGAGGGAACTAATGAAAAACTGTTTTTT
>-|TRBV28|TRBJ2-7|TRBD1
CASRTGGLYEQYF
TGTGCCAGCAGGACAGGGGGGTTATACGAGCAGTACTTC
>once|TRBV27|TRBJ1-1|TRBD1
CASSQAGTGGEAFF
TGTGCCAGCAGCCAAGCCGGGACAGGGGGGGAAGCTTTCTTT
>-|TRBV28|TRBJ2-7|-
CASSFGPGWGYEQYF
-
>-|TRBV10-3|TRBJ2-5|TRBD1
CAISGTSGTGQETQYF
TGTGCCATCAGTGGGACGTCCGGGACAGGGCAAGAGACCCAGTACTTC
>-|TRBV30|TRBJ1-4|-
CAWSETRLGEKLFF
TGTGCCTGGAGTGAGACAAGGTTAGGTGAAAAACTGTTTTTT
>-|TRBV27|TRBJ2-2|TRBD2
CASSRGLAGGGTGELFF
TGTGCCAGCAGTCGGGGACTAGCGGGAGGGGGCACCGGGGAGCTGTTTTTT
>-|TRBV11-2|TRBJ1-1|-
CASSVGVGLNTEAFF
TGTGCCAGCAGCGTTGGTGTGGGCCTAAACACTGAAGCTTTCTTT
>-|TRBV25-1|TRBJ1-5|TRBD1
CASRGTGFNQPQHF
TGTGCCAGCAGAGGGACAGGGTTCAATCAGCCCCAGCATTTT
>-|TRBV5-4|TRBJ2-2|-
CASSSDGELFF
TGTGCCAGCAGCTCGGACGGCGAGCTGTTTTTT
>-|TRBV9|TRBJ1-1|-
CASSVAGRLNTEAFF
TGTGCCAGCAGCGTAGCGGGCAGGTTGAACACTGAAGCTTTCTTT
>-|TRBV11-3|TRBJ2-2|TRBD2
CASGRAGSGTGELFF
TGTGCCAGCGGCAGAGCGGGAAGTGGCACCGGGGAGCTGTTTTTT
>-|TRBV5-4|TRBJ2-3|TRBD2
CASSLLGGASGSTDTQYF
TGTGCCAGCAGCTTGTTGGGGGGGGCTAGCGGGAGCACAGATACGCAGTATTTT
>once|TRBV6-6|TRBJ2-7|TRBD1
CASSYSRGLDEQYF
TGTGCCAGCAGTTACTCAAGGGGGCTAGACGAGCAGTACTTC
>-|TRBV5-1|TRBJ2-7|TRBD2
CASSLEGLAGSYEQYF
TGCGCCAGCAGCTTGGAGGGGCTAGCGGGCTCCTACGAGCAGTACTTC
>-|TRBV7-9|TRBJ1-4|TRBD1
CASSLGQGGEKLFF
TGTGCCAGCAGCCTGGGACAGGGGGGTGAAAAACTGTTTTTT
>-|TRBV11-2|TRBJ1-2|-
CASTLQAGRDYTF
TGTGCCAGCACCCTCCAGGCAGGTCGCGACTACACCTTC
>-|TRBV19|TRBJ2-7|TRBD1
CASSITGTGGISIREQYF
TGTGCCAGTAGTATTACCGGGACAGGGGGCATTTCAATTCGCGAGCAGTACTTC
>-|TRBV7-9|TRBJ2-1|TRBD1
CASSLTDRDQFF
TGTGCCAGCAGCTTAACAGACAGGGACCAGTTCTTC
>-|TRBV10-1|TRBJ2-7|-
CASSEYLLRDSSTYEQYF
TGCGCCAGCAGTGAGTATCTCCTTCGGGACTCCTCTACCTACGAGCAGTACTTC
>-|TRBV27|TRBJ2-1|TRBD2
CASSSSGTSSYNEQFF
TGTGCCAGCAGTTCCTCCGGGACTAGCTCCTACAATGAGCAGTTCTTC
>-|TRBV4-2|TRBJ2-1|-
CASSQDSSYSYNEQFF
TGTGCCAGCAGCCAAGATAGCTCCTACTCCTACAATGAGCAGTTCTTC
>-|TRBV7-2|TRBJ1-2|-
CASSLVTIGRGYTF
TGTGCCAGCAGCCTCGTAACAATCGGTCGGGGCTACACCTTC
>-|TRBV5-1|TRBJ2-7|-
CASSFLEGTRGEQYF
TGCGCCAGCAGTTTCTTAGAGGGGACTCGGGGCGAGCAGTACTTC
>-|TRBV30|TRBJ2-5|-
CAWSGREETQYF
TGTGCCTGGAGTGGTCGAGAGGAGACCCAGTACTTC
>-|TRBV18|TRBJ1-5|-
CASSPNRVGNQAQHF
TGTGCCAGCTCACCGAACAGGGTCGGTAATCAGGCCCAGCATTTT
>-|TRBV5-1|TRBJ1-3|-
CASSLGQLANTIYF
TGCGCCAGCAGCTTGGGACAACTGGCGAACACCATATATTTT
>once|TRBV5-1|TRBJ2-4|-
CASSLGEGQDIQYF
TGCGCCAGCAGCTTGGGCGAGGGTCAAGACATTCAGTACTTC